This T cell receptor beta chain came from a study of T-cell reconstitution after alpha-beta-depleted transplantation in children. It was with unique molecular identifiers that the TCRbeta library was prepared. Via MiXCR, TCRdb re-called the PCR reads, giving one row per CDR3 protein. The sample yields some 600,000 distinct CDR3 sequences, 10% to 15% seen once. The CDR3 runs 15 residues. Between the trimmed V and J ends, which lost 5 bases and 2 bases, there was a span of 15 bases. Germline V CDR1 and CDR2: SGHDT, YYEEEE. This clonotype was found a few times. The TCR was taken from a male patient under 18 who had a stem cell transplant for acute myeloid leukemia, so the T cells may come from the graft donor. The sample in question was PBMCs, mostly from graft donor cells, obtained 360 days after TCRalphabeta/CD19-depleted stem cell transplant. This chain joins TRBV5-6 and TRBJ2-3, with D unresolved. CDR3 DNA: TGTGCCAGCAGACTTACCTCTGGCCACACAGATACGCAGTATTTT. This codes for CASRLTSGHTDTQYF.